The present entry profiles one TCR beta chain with its context. Its matching antigen is unknown. These data come from a study of cytomegalovirus exposure and HLA in healthy donors. Study results and caveats: The authors listed some 150 TCR beta chains as cytomegalovirus-associated. Earlier analysis looked at TCR beta V segments, and most were productive about 87% or about 30% of the time.

60 Vbeta and 13 Jbeta primers were used in PCR. Clones were read by immunoSEQ multiplex PCR, and TCRdb kept only the in-frame ones, dropping some. The table records approximately 120,000 clones, around 75% of them present only once. The receptor was isolated from a woman between 45 and 60 years old in good health and CMV-seronegative. The sequenced sample consisted of PBMCs.

The CDR3 is CASSQGLGQTRNEQFF. The CDR3 DNA reads TGTGCCAGCAGCCAAGGTCTGGGACAGACAAGGAATGAGCAGTTCTTC. This chain uses TRBV4-2 with TRBJ2-1; 7 bases match TRBD1. After removal of 1 base from V and 7 bases from J, the junction contained 10 bases not matched to a gene. CDR1 is LGHNA and CDR2 is YNFKEQ in the germline V gene. The CDR3 contains 16 residues.